This T cell receptor beta chain is drawn from a study of identifying expanded T cells in peripheral blood. Study results and limitations: Over two and four weeks, about 15 and 19 clones changed, versus roughly 1.2 between replicates. Clone count variance between roughly 2-week samples rose with total template count.

Only in-frame clones appear in the TCRdb table, and some are missing; sequencing was by immunoSEQ multiplex PCR. The repertoire has more than 50,000 clones, under 85% of them found once; the top ten carry 19%. No infections or other immune events were documented during collection. About this clone: Its antigen is as yet unknown.

Per the germline V gene, CDR1 is MNHNY and CDR2 is SVGAGI (reference sequence). Unmatched junction bases numbered 6, after V lost 8 bases and J lost 1 base. The CDR3 contains 16 residues. The sequence came from a person aged 18-70 years in good health. V usage is TRBV6-6 and J usage is TRBJ2-4; 12 bases are a match to TRBD1. Input material: blood. Written as DNA, the CDR3 is TGTGCCAGCGGGAGGGGACAGGGGGCCGCCAAAAACATTCAGTACTTC. Translating gives CASGRGQGAAKNIQYF.